The entry below gives a single TCR beta chain sequence along with its context. Its matching antigen is unknown. The sample comes from a study of graft-versus-host responses after intestinal transplantation. In the study overall: Among the recipients, all got anti-thymocyte globulin induction and then tacrolimus and steroids for 3 to 4 years. The study's findings and limits: Allografts of one patient group, those with graft-donor T cell macrochimerism, had high graft-versus-host to host-versus-graft clonal ratios. The study associated peak circulating GvH clone levels with early post-transplant HvG declines. GvH clones detected in recipient marrow included some appearing first in ileum or blood.

Clones were sequenced by immunoSEQ multiplex PCR, and TCRdb holds only the in-frame ones, with some missing. The data show around 110,000 clones, roughly 87% seen once. Germline V gene data show CDR1 as SQVTM and CDR2 as ANQGSEA. V lost 6 bases to trimming and J lost 0 bases, with 8 bases between them. This CDR3 region has 12 residues. This specimen was unstimulated CD4+ T cells sorted from spleen or lymph node cells, taken before transplant. This sequence was found in a human donor who was the organ donor for an intestinal transplant. The V and J genes are TRBV29-1 and TRBJ1-2, with a possible D match to TRBD1 (5 bases). CDR3 DNA: TGCAGCGTGGAGACAGCTAACTATGGCTACACCTTC. It specifies CSVETANYGYTF.